This T cell receptor beta chain comes out of a study of T cell repertoires in cytomegalovirus infection. About the study: CMV infection together with matching HLA type was indicated by public TCR beta signatures.

Each CDR3 protein is one row after TCRdb ran MiXCR on the reads. The sample holds approximately 550,000 distinct CDR3 sequences, approximately 15% seen once. Study observations and caveats: In two of eight donors, the top clonotype was HLA-C-restricted CMV-specific.

The CDR3 spans 17 residues. CDR1 and CDR2 from the germline V gene are SGHAT and FQNNGV. J was trimmed by 9 bases and V by 5 bases; bases with no gene match: 16. Ten or more counts support this clonotype. The antigen remains undetermined. The sequencing input was CD8+ T cells from PBMCs. This clonotype originated in a human donor in good health (CMV status not recorded). Some clones in this sample may be carry-over from other donors' samples. V gene TRBV11-2 combines with J gene TRBJ2-1; 10 bases line up with TRBD2. CDR3 bases: TGTGCCAGCAGCACCGGAGGGCTAGCGGGAGTTTTTGGTGAGCAGTTCTTC. Protein product: CASSTGGLAGVFGEQFF.